Listed below are T cell receptor beta chains from one sample, sequenced in a study of patients and donors after allogeneic stem cell transplantation. A single record per CDR3 protein comes from TCRdb applying MiXCR to the RT-PCR reads. Counted here are around 170,000 distinct CDR3 sequences, approximately 24% occurring once; the ten biggest clones make up 25% to 30%. The material sequenced was blood, either unsorted or a sorted T cell fraction (not recorded which). The receptors come from a human donor who was either an allogeneic HSCT recipient or a stem cell or donor lymphocyte infusion donor (not recorded which). It is not recorded whose cells these are; they may come from a transplant donor. The CDR3 runs from the conserved cysteine through the conserved F or W. A D gene is named only where the DNA matches it firmly. Clone size is given for some rows only: seen once, a few or many times, or a class if the clone is expanded.

D,V,J,size,DNA,CDR3
NA,TRBV12-3/TRBV12-4,TRBJ1-6,few,TGTGCCAGCAGTCAGGACTCTACCTGGAATTCACCCCTCCACTTT,CASSQDSTWNSPLHF
NA,TRBV4-1,TRBJ1-5,NA,TGCGCCAGCAGCCCCCAGGTCAGCTACAATCAGCCCCAGCATTTT,CASSPQVSYNQPQHF
NA,TRBV16,TRBJ1-4,few,TGTGCCAGCAGCCAATCGCCGACAGATGAAAAACTGTTTTTT,CASSQSPTDEKLFF
NA,TRBV4-1,TRBJ2-3,NA,TGCGCCAGCAGCCAATCCGGCACAGATACGCAGTATTTT,CASSQSGTDTQYF
NA,TRBV12-3/TRBV12-4,TRBJ2-2,NA,TGTGCCAGCAGTCGGACAAGTTTTCGTGGACCCGGGGAGCTGTTTTTT,CASSRTSFRGPGELFF
TRBD1,TRBV29-1,TRBJ2-3,few,TGCAGCGCTGTGACAGGGGCCACAGATACGCAGTATTTT,CSAVTGATDTQYF
TRBD1,TRBV27,TRBJ2-7,few,TGTGCCAGCAGACCGACAGGGGCCTATTCCTACGAGCAGTACTTC,CASRPTGAYSYEQYF
NA,TRBV6-5,TRBJ2-7,few,TGTGCCAGCAGCGACAGTGCCCTCTCCTACGAGCAGTACTTC,CASSDSALSYEQYF
TRBD2,TRBV11-3,TRBJ2-1,NA,TGTGCCAGCAGCTTGAGGCTAAGCGGGAGAAATGTCAATGAGCAGTTCTTC,CASSLRLSGRNVNEQFF
NA,TRBV2,TRBJ1-5,NA,TGTGCCAGCAGTGAAGGAGTTAGCAATCAGCCCCAGCATTTT,CASSEGVSNQPQHF
NA,TRBV9,TRBJ1-5,NA,TGTGCCAGCAGCGTAGATGGGGGCCGGCAGCCCCAGCATTTT,CASSVDGGRQPQHF
NA,TRBV12-3/TRBV12-4,TRBJ1-4,NA,TGTGCCAGCAGTCCGCCGTCAGCCTTTAATGAAAAACTGTTTTTT,CASSPPSAFNEKLFF
NA,TRBV28,TRBJ2-1,NA,TGTGCCAGCAGCCCCGCAGCTGCGAGCTCCTACAATGAGCAGTTCTTC,CASSPAAASSYNEQFF
NA,TRBV18,TRBJ2-2,NA,TGTGCCAGCCAAATAGACCGAGGACAGAACACCGGGGAGCTGTTTTTT,CASQIDRGQNTGELFF
NA,TRBV20-1,TRBJ2-7,NA,TGCAGTGCTAGAAAGGGCAGGTCGCCCTACGAGCAGTACTTC,CSARKGRSPYEQYF
NA,TRBV29-1,TRBJ2-3,NA,TGCAGCGTTGACAGGACTTTCACAGATACGCAGTATTTT,CSVDRTFTDTQYF
NA,TRBV20-1,TRBJ1-4,few,TGCAGTGCTACACAGGGTAATGAAAAACTGTTTTTT,CSATQGNEKLFF
TRBD2,TRBV15,TRBJ2-7,NA,TGTGCCACCAGCAGAGATTTGGAAGCGGGAGGCTACGAGCAGTACTTC,CATSRDLEAGGYEQYF
NA,TRBV6-6,TRBJ1-5,NA,TGTGCCAGCACCGGGGGGGAAGGGAATCAGCCCCAGCATTTT,CASTGGEGNQPQHF
TRBD2,TRBV7-2,TRBJ2-5,few,TGTGCCAGCAGCGAAATAGCGGGGGGGCGAGAGACCCAGTACTTC,CASSEIAGGRETQYF
NA,TRBV6-5,TRBJ2-3,NA,TGTGCCAGCGCTGGGGTTGGTACAGATACGCAGTATTTT,CASAGVGTDTQYF
NA,TRBV12-3/TRBV12-4,TRBJ2-7,NA,TGTGCCAGCAGTTTTTGGGACGAGCAGTACTTC,CASSFWDEQYF
NA,TRBV20-1,TRBJ1-2,NA,TGCAGTGCTAGAGATTCAGAGGGCAGTAACTATGGCTACACCTTC,CSARDSEGSNYGYTF
NA,TRBV10-3,TRBJ2-1,NA,TGTGCCATCAGTAAGGACCCGACCGGGGACAATGAGCAGTTCTTC,CAISKDPTGDNEQFF
TRBD2,TRBV6-5,TRBJ2-5,NA,TGTGCCAGCAGTTACTCGGGACTAGCCGGGGAGACCCAGTACTTC,CASSYSGLAGETQYF
NA,TRBV20-1,TRBJ1-1,NA,TGCAGTGCCCATTCAGGGGAGAACACTGAAGCTTTCTTT,CSAHSGENTEAFF
NA,TRBV6-5,TRBJ1-2,NA,TGTGCCAGCAGTTACTCATTGGGAGGGGACTATGGCTACACCTTC,CASSYSLGGDYGYTF
TRBD2,TRBV15,TRBJ2-3,NA,TGTGCCACCAGCACGGGACTAGCGGGACTCACAGATACGCAGTATTTT,CATSTGLAGLTDTQYF
NA,TRBV5-1,TRBJ2-1,once,TGCGCCAGCACCCCTAGCGCCCAGTTCTTC,CASTPSAQFF
NA,TRBV20-1,TRBJ1-4,many,TGCAGTGCTAGAGATGGGGCACTAAATAATGAAAAACTGTTTTTT,CSARDGALNNEKLFF
NA,TRBV7-6,TRBJ2-7,few,TGTGCCAGCAGCTTAGGCGGGTCAGTCTACGAGCAGTACTTC,CASSLGGSVYEQYF
TRBD1,TRBV10-3,TRBJ2-1,few,TGTGCCATCATGCGGTCCCCAGGACAGGGGGGGAATGAGCAGTTCTTC,CAIMRSPGQGGNEQFF
NA,TRBV13,TRBJ2-3,NA,TGTGCCAGCAGCACCCGTTGGGGGACGGGTGGAGATACGCAGTATTTT,CASSTRWGTGGDTQYF
NA,TRBV5-1,TRBJ2-2,NA,TGCGCCAGCAGCCCGCTAGACTCTTACACCGGGGAGCTGTTTTTT,CASSPLDSYTGELFF
NA,TRBV4-2,TRBJ2-7,NA,TGTGCCAGCAGCCAAGATCAGGCCTACGAGCAGTACTTC,CASSQDQAYEQYF
NA,TRBV12-3/TRBV12-4,TRBJ2-3,few,TGTGCCAGCAGTTTCGCCTCAGATACGCAGTATTTT,CASSFASDTQYF
TRBD2,TRBV12-3/TRBV12-4,TRBJ2-3,NA,TGTGCCGGTAGGGCGGGAGCATCTAGCACAGATACGCAGTATTTT,CAGRAGASSTDTQYF
NA,TRBV27,TRBJ1-3,NA,TGTGCCAGCAGTTCCTATCGGGACTCTAGAAACACCATATATTTT,CASSSYRDSRNTIYF
NA,TRBV7-9,TRBJ2-3,NA,TGTGCCAGCAGCTTTTGGGGTCGGGATGCAGATACGCAGTATTTT,CASSFWGRDADTQYF
TRBD1,TRBV18,TRBJ2-1,few,TGTGCCAGCTCACCAGGGACAGGGGGCTCTAAGGGCAATGAGCAGTTCTTC,CASSPGTGGSKGNEQFF
TRBD1,TRBV5-1,TRBJ2-2,NA,TGCGCCAGCAGCTTACAACCGGGACAGTCTTACGGCGGGGAGCTGTTTTTT,CASSLQPGQSYGGELFF